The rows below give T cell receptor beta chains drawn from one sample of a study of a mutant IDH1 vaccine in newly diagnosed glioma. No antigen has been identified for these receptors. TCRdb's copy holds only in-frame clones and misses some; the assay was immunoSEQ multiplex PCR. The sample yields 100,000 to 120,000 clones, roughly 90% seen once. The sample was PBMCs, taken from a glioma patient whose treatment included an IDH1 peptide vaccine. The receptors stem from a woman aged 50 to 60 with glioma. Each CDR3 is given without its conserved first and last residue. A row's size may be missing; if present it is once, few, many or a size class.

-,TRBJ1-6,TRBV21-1,ASSKGASFNSPLH
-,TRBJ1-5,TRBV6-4,ASSDRGGQPQH
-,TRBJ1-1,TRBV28,ASSRDRPNTEAF
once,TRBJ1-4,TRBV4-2,ASSQNTMGEKLF
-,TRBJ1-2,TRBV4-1,ASSQAPGGQSGYT
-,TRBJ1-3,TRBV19,ASRGRGYSGNTIY
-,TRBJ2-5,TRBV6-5,ATEQGRETQY
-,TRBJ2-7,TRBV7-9,ASGLADFYEQY
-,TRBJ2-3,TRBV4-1,ASSPQGNTQY
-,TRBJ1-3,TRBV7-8,ASSLVRRNTIY
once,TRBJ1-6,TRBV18,ASSPTGGDSPLH
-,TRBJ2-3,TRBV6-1,ASNGGDTQY
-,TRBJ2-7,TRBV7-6,ASSLGDSSYEQY
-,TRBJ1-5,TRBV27,ASSLLGQPQH
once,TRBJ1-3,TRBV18,ASSPLQGNTIY
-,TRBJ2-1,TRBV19,ASSIGGRAIDEQF
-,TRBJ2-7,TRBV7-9,ASSHPGAQDEQY
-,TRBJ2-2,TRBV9,ASSAPSGRGTGELF
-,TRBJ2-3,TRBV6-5,ASRGQGDTQY
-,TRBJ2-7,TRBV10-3,ATSRGQIPYEQY
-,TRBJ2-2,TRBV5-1,ASSIPGQGHGELF
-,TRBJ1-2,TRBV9,ASSLGGAYGYT
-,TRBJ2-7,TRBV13,ASSFAAGFYEQY